This T cell receptor (beta chain) derives from a study of blood T cell repertoires in COVID-19. Germline V gene data show CDR1 as SGHRS and CDR2 as YFSETQ. After removal of 4 bases from V and 6 bases from J, the junction contained 9 bases not matched to a gene. This CDR3 spans 14 amino acids. The data were produced by immunoSEQ multiplex PCR, yet TCRdb's version contains in-frame clones alone and is incomplete. The sample lists some 260,000 clones; approximately 88% were seen once. Sequenced sample: peripheral blood. This chain uses TRBV5-1 with TRBJ2-7, with TRBD1 matching 8 bases. This clonotype was obtained from a woman in her seventies with COVID-19, enrolled during active disease. The CDR3 region has the DNA TGCGCCAGCAGCCTGGACAGGGAGTCCACCGAGCAGTACTTC. Its translation is CASSLDRESTEQYF.